These T cell receptor beta chains were read from a single sample in a study of neurological immune-mediated disorders. TCRdb reprocessed the 5' RACE reads via MiXCR and lists one record per CDR3 protein. The data show 50,000 to 55,000 distinct CDR3 sequences, less than 4% seen once. What was sequenced was PBMCs. The source of these receptors is a man between 60 and 75 years old with multiple sclerosis. CDR3s include the opening cysteine and the closing phenylalanine or tryptophan. A D gene is named only where the DNA matches it firmly.

TRBV6-5,TRBD2,TRBJ2-1,CASKSLAGGLNEQFF
TRBV29-1,NA,TRBJ1-2,CSVEAPGGGYTF
TRBV5-1,TRBD2,TRBJ2-1,CASRERGSISNEQFF
TRBV5-1,TRBD1,TRBJ1-5,CASSQGDSGQPQHF
TRBV5-1,NA,TRBJ1-6,CASSDENSTLNF
TRBV7-9,NA,TRBJ1-1,CASSLSMRTEAFF
TRBV7-8,NA,TRBJ2-5,CASSSSLLRGQYF
TRBV5-1,NA,TRBJ2-3,CASSPGGADTQYF
TRBV12-3/TRBV12-4,TRBD1,TRBJ1-1,CASTPGQIVRATEAFF
TRBV28,NA,TRBJ2-7,CASSTNKGEQYF
TRBV18,TRBD1,TRBJ1-2,CASSPSTGNYGYTF
TRBV2,TRBD1,TRBJ2-7,CASSRTGGEQYF
TRBV6-5,NA,TRBJ1-5,CASSRRGYSNQPQHF
TRBV6-6,TRBD1,TRBJ2-4,CASRAQGAGLENIQYF
TRBV5-1,TRBD2,TRBJ2-3,CASSFWGLAASTSTDTQYF
TRBV10-2,TRBD2,TRBJ2-6,CASSESGLAGFSGANVLTF
TRBV7-9,NA,TRBJ1-5,CASSPGGGHQPQHF
TRBV2,TRBD2,TRBJ2-1,CASFTGLGINEQFF